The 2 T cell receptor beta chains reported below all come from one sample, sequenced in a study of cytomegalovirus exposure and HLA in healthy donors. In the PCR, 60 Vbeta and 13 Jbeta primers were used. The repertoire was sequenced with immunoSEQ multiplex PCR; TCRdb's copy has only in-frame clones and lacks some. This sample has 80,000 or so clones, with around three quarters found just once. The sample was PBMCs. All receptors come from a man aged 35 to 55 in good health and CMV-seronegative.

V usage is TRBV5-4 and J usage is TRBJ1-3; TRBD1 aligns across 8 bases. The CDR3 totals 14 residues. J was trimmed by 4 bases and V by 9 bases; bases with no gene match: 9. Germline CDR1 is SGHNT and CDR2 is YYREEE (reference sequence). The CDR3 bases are TGTGCCACGAGCACAGGGGGTGACGGAAACACCATATATTTT. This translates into CATSTGGDGNTIYF.

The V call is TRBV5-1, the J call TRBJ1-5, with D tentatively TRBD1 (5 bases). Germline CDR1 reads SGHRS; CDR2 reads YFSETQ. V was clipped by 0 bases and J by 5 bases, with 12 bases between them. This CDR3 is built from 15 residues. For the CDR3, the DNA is TGCGCCAGCAGCTTGGCGGACCCCAGGGATCAGCCCCAGCATTTT. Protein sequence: CASSLADPRDQPQHF.